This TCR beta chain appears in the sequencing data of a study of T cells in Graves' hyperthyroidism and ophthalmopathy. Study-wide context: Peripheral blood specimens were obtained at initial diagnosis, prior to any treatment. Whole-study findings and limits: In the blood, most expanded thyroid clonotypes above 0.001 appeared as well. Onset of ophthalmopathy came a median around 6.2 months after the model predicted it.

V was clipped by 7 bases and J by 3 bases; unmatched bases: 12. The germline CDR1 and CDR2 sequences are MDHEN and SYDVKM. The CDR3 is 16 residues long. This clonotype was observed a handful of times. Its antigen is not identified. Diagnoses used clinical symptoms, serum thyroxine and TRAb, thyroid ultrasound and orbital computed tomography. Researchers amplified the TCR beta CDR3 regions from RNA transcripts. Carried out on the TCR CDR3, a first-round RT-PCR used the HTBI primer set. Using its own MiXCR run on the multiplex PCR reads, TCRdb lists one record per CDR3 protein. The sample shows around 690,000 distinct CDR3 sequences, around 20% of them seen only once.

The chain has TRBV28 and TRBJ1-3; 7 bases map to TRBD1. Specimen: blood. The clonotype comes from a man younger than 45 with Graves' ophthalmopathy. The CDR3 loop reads CASMGGQTIFGNTIYF. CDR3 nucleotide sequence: TGTGCCAGCATGGGGGGACAGACAATTTTTGGAAACACCATATATTTT.